The clone carrying this T cell receptor beta chain appeared a few times. V lost 10 bases and J 1 base, leaving 16 bases between the germline ends. Germline V gene sequence: CDR1 SNHLY, CDR2 FYNNEI. The CDR3 length is 14 residues. These data are taken from a study of blood T cell repertoires in COVID-19. TCRdb's table, derived via immunoSEQ multiplex PCR, lists solely in-frame clones and lacks some. The profile covers a few hundred thousand clones, with 82% appearing a single time and 3.5% to 4% taken by the ten largest. This receptor was taken from a woman older than 75 with acute or convalescent COVID-19. Sample: peripheral blood. The chain is built from TRBV2 and TRBJ1-1; a weak D match, TRBD1 (6 bases). The CDR3 DNA sequence: TGTGCCACCAGACGCCCACAGGGGAACACTGAAGCTTTCTTT. Amino acid sequence: CATRRPQGNTEAFF. The variable domain in full, completed from reference TRBV2 and TRBJ1-1, reads EPEVTQTPSHQVTQMGQEVILRCVPISNHLYFYWYRQILGQKVEFLVSFYNNEISEKSEIFDDQFSVERPDGSNFTLKIRSTKLEDSAMYFCATRRPQGNTEAFFGQGTRLTVV.